The rows below give T cell receptor beta chains drawn from one sample of a study of shared clonotypes between healthy human individuals. Method: immunoSEQ multiplex PCR; TCRdb's copy keeps in-frame clones and lacks some. Among roughly 1.4 million clones listed, roughly 98.5% were seen once. Specimen: naive CD4+ T cells sorted from blood. These receptors originate from a man aged 30 to 45 in good health. Each CDR3 is given with its conserved first and last residue. Fields, in order: clone size, D gene, V gene, J gene, CDR3 protein, CDR3 DNA. D genes are given only for firm matches. Clone size is stated in some rows and not others, as once, few, many or a class when expanded.

NA	TRBD1	TRBV6-1	TRBJ2-7	CASRRGGQGYEQYF	TGTGCCAGCAGACGGGGAGGACAGGGCTACGAGCAGTACTTC
NA	TRBD2	TRBV29-1	TRBJ2-3	CSVAGTTNQYF	TGCAGCGTTGCCGGGACTACGAATCAGTATTTT
NA	NA	TRBV6-5	TRBJ2-3	CASSNGVDTQYF	TGTGCCAGCTCTAACGGAGTAGATACGCAGTATTTT
NA	NA	TRBV19	TRBJ2-1	CASSIQGIKVF	TGTGCCAGTAGTATACAAGGGATTAAGGTCTTC
NA	NA	TRBV7-9	TRBJ1-2	CASSLADAGVDYGYTF	TGTGCCAGCAGCTTAGCGGATGCAGGGGTAGACTATGGCTACACCTTC
NA	TRBD1	TRBV5-1	TRBJ1-4	CARRDRAYEKLFF	TGCGCCAGGCGGGACAGGGCGTATGAAAAACTGTTTTTT
NA	NA	TRBV10-1	TRBJ1-1	CASGSETEAFF	TGCGCCAGCGGTAGCGAGACTGAAGCTTTCTTT
NA	NA	TRBV5-1	TRBJ1-1	CASSESAENTEAFF	TGCGCCAGCAGTGAGAGCGCCGAAAACACTGAAGCTTTCTTT
NA	TRBD1	TRBV7-9	TRBJ1-2	CASSRTGDGYTF	TGTGCCAGCAGCCGGACAGGGGATGGCTACACCTTC
once	NA	TRBV10-1	TRBJ2-3	CASSESNRPSTDTQYF	TGCGCCAGCAGTGAGTCGAACAGACCGAGCACAGATACGCAGTATTTT
NA	TRBD2	TRBV11-2	TRBJ2-2	CASSVAGGPSGELFF	TGTGCCAGCAGCGTAGCGGGAGGGCCGTCCGGGGAGCTGTTTTTT
NA	TRBD2	TRBV13	TRBJ2-4	CASSTLAEVAKNIQYF	TGTGCCAGCAGCACACTAGCGGAAGTAGCCAAAAACATTCAGTACTTC
NA	TRBD1	TRBV4-3	TRBJ2-4	CASSRTGDYIQYF	TGCGCCAGCAGCCGAACAGGGGATTACATTCAGTACTTC
NA	NA	TRBV2	TRBJ1-1	CASTVGGRETEAFF	TGTGCCAGCACCGTAGGGGGTAGAGAAACTGAAGCTTTCTTT
NA	TRBD2	TRBV19	TRBJ2-1	CASSTAGGLRNEQFF	TGTGCCAGTAGTACAGCGGGGGGACTGCGCAATGAGCAGTTCTTC
once	TRBD1	TRBV18	TRBJ1-5	CASSPAAGGNQPQHF	TGTGCCAGCTCACCAGCGGCAGGGGGTAATCAGCCCCAGCATTTT
NA	NA	TRBV2	TRBJ2-3	CASSGTGRGADTQYF	TGTGCCAGCAGTGGGACAGGCCGCGGGGCAGATACGCAGTATTTT
once	TRBD1	TRBV7-8	TRBJ1-4	CASSTGQGGANEKLFF	TGTGCCAGCAGCACGGGACAGGGGGGAGCCAATGAAAAACTGTTTTTT
NA	TRBD1	TRBV28	TRBJ1-5	CASSLVGTGRRNQPQHF	TGTGCCAGCAGTTTAGTAGGGACAGGGAGGCGCAATCAGCCCCAGCATTTT
NA	NA	TRBV1	TRBJ2-3	CTSNRALYRERTDTQYF	TGCACCAGCAACCGAGCGCTTTATAGGGAGCGCACAGATACGCAGTATTTT
NA	NA	TRBV15	TRBJ2-7	CATSRAGALYEQYF	TGTGCCACCAGCAGAGCAGGGGCCCTCTACGAGCAGTACTTC
NA	TRBD2	TRBV2	TRBJ2-2	CASTTSSGRDGELFF	TGTGCCAGCACCACCTCTAGCGGGAGGGACGGGGAGCTGTTTTTT
NA	TRBD2	TRBV19	TRBJ2-1	CASSKLAGSYNEQFF	TGTGCCAGTAGTAAACTAGCGGGATCCTACAATGAGCAGTTCTTC
once	NA	TRBV10-2	TRBJ1-5	CASSESGGSNQPQHF	TGCGCCAGCAGTGAGTCCGGGGGTAGCAATCAGCCCCAGCATTTT
NA	TRBD2	TRBV11-2	TRBJ2-7	CASSRLGGSGRYEQYF	TGTGCCAGCAGCAGGCTCGGAGGTAGCGGGAGGTACGAGCAGTACTTC
NA	TRBD2	TRBV28	TRBJ2-7	CASWEAGGPNTAYEQYF	TGTGCCAGCTGGGAAGCGGGAGGGCCCAACACTGCCTACGAGCAGTACTTC
NA	TRBD2	TRBV11-2	TRBJ2-3	CASMSGEGDTQYF	TGTGCCAGCATGAGCGGGGAGGGAGATACGCAGTATTTT
NA	TRBD2	TRBV27	TRBJ2-1	CASSIPSGRFLNEQFF	TGTGCCAGCAGTATTCCAAGCGGGAGGTTTTTGAATGAGCAGTTCTTC
NA	NA	TRBV10-3	TRBJ2-3	CAISESPSGSTDTQYF	TGTGCCATCAGTGAGTCTCCCAGCGGGAGCACAGATACGCAGTATTTT
NA	NA	TRBV5-1	TRBJ2-7	CASSLRAGTQRGSYEQYF	TGCGCCAGCAGCTTGCGGGCAGGTACCCAAAGGGGCTCCTACGAGCAGTACTTC
NA	NA	TRBV29-1	TRBJ1-5	CSVEVSAGQPQHF	TGCAGCGTTGAAGTTTCGGCTGGTCAGCCCCAGCATTTT
once	NA	TRBV5-1	TRBJ2-7	CASSRSGMDRTYEQYF	TGCGCCAGCAGCAGGTCTGGGATGGACAGAACCTACGAGCAGTACTTC
NA	TRBD1	TRBV5-4	TRBJ2-7	CASSLLTGGHYEQYF	TGTGCCAGCAGCCTATTGACAGGGGGTCACTACGAGCAGTACTTC
once	NA	TRBV18	TRBJ2-3	CASSPTGGLETDTQYF	TGTGCCAGCTCACCCACAGGGGGACTAGAGACAGATACGCAGTATTTT
NA	TRBD2	TRBV18	TRBJ2-1	CASSPSGLAGGNEQFF	TGTGCCAGCTCACCTTCGGGACTAGCGGGGGGCAATGAGCAGTTCTTC
NA	NA	TRBV5-8	TRBJ1-2	CASSYRTGGHYTF	TGTGCCAGCAGCTATCGGACCGGGGGGCACTACACCTTC
NA	NA	TRBV14	TRBJ2-5	CASSQGRGTQYF	TGTGCCAGCAGCCAGGGCAGGGGGACCCAGTACTTC
once	TRBD2	TRBV9	TRBJ2-1	CASSVDPRAGGSYNEQFF	TGTGCCAGCAGCGTAGACCCCAGAGCGGGAGGGTCCTACAATGAGCAGTTCTTC
NA	NA	TRBV4-3	TRBJ2-1	CASSLGSYNEQFF	TGCGCCAGCAGCCTAGGATCCTACAATGAGCAGTTCTTC
NA	NA	TRBV6-5	TRBJ2-3	CASSYSKDTQYF	TGTGCCAGCAGTTACTCGAAAGATACGCAGTATTTT
NA	TRBD2	TRBV27	TRBJ2-7	CASSLYSPSGSIYEQYF	TGTGCCAGCAGTTTATATTCCCCTAGCGGGAGTATCTACGAGCAGTACTTC